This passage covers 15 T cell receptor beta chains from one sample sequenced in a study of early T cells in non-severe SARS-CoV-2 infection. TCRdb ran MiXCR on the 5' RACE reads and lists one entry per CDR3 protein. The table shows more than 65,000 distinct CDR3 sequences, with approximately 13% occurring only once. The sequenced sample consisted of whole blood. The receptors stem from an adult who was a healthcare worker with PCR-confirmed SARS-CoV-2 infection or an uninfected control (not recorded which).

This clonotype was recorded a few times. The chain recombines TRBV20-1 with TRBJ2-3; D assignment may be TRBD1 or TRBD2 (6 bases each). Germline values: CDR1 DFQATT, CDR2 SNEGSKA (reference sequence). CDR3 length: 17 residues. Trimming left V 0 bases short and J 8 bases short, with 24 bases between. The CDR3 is CSARDLGGGTSVGTQYF. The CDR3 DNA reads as TGCAGTGCTAGAGATCTTGGGGGCGGGACGTCGGTGGGTACGCAGTATTTT.

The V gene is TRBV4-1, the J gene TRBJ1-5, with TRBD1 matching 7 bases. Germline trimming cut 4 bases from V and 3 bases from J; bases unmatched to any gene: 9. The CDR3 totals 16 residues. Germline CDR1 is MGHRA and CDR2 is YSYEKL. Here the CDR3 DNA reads TGCGCCAGCAGCCCATGGACAGGCCCAAACAATCAGCCCCAGCATTTT. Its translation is CASSPWTGPNNQPQHF.

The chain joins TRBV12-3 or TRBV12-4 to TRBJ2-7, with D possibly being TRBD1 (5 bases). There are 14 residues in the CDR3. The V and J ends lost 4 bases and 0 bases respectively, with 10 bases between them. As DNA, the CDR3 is TGTGCCAGCAGTTCCTCAGACAGCTCCTACGAGCAGTACTTC. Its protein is CASSSSDSSYEQYF.

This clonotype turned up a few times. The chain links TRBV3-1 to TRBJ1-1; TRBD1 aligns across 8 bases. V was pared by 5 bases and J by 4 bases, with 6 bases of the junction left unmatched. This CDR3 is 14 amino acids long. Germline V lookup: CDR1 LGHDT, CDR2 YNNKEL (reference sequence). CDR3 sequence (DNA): TGTGCCAGCAGCTTTACTACAGGGGGCACTGAAGCTTTCTTT. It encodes CASSFTTGGTEAFF.

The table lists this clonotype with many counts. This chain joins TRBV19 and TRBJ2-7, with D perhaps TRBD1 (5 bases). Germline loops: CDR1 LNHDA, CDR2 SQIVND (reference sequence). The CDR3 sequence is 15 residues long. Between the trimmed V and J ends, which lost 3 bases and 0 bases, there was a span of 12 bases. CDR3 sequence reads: CASSMTAIDSYEQYF. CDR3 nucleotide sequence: TGTGCCAGTAGTATGACAGCCATAGACTCCTACGAGCAGTACTTC. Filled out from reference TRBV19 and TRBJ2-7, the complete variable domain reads DGGITQSPKYLFRKEGQNVTLSCEQNLNHDAMYWYRQDPGQGLRLIYYSQIVNDFQKGDIAEGYSVSREKKESFPLTVTSAQKNPTAFYLCASSMTAIDSYEQYFGPGTRLTVT.

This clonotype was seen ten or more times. CDR3 amino acids: CASSAFGQLSGANVLTF. The CDR3 bases are TGTGCCAGCAGTGCCTTCGGACAGTTAAGTGGGGCCAACGTCCTGACTTTC. This rearrangement joins TRBV2 to TRBJ2-6; tentative D call: TRBD1 (6 bases). V lost 4 bases and J lost 3, with 16 bases in between. The CDR3 consists of 17 residues. CDR1 and CDR2 (germline): SNHLY, FYNNEI.

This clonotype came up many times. The CDR3 loop reads CASSQDGLAGYNEQFF. In DNA, the CDR3 is TGCGCCAGCAGCCAAGACGGACTAGCGGGCTACAATGAGCAGTTCTTC. The rearrangement uses TRBV4-3 and TRBJ2-1; 11 bases are a match to TRBD2. There are 16 residues in the CDR3. The trim removed 0 bases at V and 3 bases at J, leaving 1 base unmatched. Germline assignment: CDR1 LGHNA and CDR2 YSLEER.

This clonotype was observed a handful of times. DNA for the CDR3: TGTGCCAGCAGCGTAGCAAGTCAGGGAGCCGATGAGCAGTTCTTC. This sequence encodes CASSVASQGADEQFF. The chain joins TRBV9 to TRBJ2-1; possibly TRBD1 or TRBD2 for D (5 bases each). The CDR3 sequence is 15 residues long. Deletions cut 0 bases from V and 8 bases from J, with 15 bases between. In germline, CDR1 is SGDLS, CDR2 YYNGEE.

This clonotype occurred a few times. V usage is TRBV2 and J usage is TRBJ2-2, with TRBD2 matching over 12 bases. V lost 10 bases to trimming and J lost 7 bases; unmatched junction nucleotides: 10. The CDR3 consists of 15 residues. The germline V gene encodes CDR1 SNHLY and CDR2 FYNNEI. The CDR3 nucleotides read TGTGCCACTTCGCTAGCGGGGGGGCCTAACGGGGAGCTGTTTTTT. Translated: CATSLAGGPNGELFF.

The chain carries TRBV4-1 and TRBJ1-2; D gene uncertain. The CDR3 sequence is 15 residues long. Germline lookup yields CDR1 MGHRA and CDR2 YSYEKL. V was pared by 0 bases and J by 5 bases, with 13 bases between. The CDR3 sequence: CASSQETLLGYGYTF. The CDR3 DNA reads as TGCGCCAGCAGCCAAGAGACCCTTTTAGGTTATGGCTACACCTTC.

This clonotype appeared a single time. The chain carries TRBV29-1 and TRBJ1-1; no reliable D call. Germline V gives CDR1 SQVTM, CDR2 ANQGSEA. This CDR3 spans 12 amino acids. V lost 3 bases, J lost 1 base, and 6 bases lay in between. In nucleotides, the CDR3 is TGCAGCGTTGATGCCCAGAACACTGAAGCTTTCTTT. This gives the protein CSVDAQNTEAFF.

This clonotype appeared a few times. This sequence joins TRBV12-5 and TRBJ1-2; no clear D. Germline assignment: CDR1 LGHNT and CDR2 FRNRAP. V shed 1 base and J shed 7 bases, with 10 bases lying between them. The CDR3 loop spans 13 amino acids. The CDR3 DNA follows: TGTGCTAGTGGTTTGGACGACATTTCTGGCTACACCTTC. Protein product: CASGLDDISGYTF. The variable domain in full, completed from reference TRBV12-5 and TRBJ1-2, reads DARVTQTPRHKVTEMGQEVTMRCQPILGHNTVFWYRQTMMQGLELLAYFRNRAPLDDSGMPKDRFSAEMPDATLATLKIQPSEPRDSAVYFCASGLDDISGYTFGSGTRLTVV.

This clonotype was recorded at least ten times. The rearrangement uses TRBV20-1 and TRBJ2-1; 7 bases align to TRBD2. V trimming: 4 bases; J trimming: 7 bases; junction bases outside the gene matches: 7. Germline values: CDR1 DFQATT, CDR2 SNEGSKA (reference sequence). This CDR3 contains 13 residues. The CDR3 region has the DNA TGCAGTGCTACTTGGGAGGGACGGAATGAGCAGTTCTTC. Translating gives CSATWEGRNEQFF.

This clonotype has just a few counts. CDR3 in amino acids: CASSLQGYNTGELFF. CDR3 bases: TGTGCCAGCAGCTTACAGGGGTACAACACCGGGGAGCTGTTTTTT. V is TRBV7-9 and J is TRBJ2-2, with D tentatively TRBD1 (6 bases). Looked up from germline, CDR1 is SEHNR and CDR2 is FQNEAQ (reference sequence). The V end was cut by 2 bases, the J end by 2 bases, with 9 bases between. The CDR3 runs 15 residues.

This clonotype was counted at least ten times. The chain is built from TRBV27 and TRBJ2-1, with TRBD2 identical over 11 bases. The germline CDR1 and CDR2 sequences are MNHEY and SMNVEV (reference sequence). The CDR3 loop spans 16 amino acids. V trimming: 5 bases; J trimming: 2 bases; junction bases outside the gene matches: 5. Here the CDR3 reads CASSRTGLAAYNEQFF. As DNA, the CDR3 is TGTGCCAGCAGTCGAACGGGACTAGCGGCCTACAATGAGCAGTTCTTC.